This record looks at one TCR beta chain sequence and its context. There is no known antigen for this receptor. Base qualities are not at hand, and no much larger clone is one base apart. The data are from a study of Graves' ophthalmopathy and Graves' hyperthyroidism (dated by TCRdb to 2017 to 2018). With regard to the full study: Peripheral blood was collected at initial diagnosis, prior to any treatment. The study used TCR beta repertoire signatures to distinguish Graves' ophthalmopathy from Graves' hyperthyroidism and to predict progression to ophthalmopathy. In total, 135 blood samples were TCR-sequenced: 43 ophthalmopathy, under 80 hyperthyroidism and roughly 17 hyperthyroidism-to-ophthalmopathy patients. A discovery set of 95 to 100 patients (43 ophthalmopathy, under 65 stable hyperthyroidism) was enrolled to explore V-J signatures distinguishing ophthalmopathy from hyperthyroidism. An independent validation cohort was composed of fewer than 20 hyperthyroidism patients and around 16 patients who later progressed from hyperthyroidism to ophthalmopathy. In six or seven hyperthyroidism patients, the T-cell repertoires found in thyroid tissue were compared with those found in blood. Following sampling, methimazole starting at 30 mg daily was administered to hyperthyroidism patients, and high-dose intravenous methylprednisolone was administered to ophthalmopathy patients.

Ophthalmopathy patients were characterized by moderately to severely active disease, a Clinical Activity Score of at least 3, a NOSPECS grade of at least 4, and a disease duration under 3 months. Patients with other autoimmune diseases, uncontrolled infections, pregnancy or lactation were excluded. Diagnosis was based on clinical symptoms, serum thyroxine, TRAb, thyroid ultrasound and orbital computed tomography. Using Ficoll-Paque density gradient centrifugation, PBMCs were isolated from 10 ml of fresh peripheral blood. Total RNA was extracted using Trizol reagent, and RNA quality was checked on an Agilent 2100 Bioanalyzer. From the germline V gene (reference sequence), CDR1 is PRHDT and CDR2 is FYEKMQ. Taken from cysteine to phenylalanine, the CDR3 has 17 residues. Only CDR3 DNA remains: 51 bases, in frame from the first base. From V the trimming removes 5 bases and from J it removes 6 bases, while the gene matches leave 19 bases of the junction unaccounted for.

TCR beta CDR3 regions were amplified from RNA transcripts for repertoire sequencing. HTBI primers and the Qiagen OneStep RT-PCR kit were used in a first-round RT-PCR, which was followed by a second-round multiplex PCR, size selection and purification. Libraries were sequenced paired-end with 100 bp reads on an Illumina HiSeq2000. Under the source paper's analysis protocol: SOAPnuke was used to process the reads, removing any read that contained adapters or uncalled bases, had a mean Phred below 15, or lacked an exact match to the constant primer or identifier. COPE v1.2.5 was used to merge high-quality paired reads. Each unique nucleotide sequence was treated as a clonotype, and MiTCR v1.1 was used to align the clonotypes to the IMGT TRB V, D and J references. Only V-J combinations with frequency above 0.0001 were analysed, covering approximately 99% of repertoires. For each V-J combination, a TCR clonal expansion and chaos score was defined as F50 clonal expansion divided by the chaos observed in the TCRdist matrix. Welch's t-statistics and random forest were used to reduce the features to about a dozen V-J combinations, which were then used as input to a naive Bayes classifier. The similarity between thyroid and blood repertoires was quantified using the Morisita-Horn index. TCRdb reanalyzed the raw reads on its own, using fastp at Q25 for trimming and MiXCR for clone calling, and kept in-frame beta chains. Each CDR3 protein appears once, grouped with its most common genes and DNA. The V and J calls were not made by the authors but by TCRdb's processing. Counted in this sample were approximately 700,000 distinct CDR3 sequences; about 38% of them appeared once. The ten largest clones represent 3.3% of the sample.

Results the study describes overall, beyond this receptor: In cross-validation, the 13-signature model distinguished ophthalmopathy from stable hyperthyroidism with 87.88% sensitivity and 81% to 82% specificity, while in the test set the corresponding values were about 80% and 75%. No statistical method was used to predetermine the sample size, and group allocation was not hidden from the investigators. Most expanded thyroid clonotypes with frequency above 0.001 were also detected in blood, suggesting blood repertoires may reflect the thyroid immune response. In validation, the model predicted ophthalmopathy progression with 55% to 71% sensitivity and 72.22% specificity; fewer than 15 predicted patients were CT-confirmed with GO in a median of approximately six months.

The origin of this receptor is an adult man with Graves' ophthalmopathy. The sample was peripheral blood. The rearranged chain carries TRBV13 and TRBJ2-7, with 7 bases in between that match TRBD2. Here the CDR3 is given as CASSPQVLAANLREQYF. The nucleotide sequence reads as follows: TGTGCCAGCAGCCCCCAGGTCCTAGCGGCCAACCTACGCGAGCAGTACTTC.